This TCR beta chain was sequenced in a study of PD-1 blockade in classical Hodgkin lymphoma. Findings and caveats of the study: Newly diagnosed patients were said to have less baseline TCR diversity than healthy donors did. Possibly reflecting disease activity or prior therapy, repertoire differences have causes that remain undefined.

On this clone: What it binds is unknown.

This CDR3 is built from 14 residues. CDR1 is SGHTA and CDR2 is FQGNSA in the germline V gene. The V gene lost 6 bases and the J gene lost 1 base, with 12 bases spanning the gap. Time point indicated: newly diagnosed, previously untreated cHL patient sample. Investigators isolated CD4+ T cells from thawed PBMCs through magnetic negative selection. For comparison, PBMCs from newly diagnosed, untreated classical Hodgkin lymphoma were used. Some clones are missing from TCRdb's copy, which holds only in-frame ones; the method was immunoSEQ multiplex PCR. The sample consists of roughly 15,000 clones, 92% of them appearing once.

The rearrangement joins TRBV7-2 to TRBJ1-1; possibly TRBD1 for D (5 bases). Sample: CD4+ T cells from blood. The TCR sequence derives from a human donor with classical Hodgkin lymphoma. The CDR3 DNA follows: TGTGCCAGCAGGTTGTCAACAGGGAACACTGAAGCTTTCTTT. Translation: CASRLSTGNTEAFF.